These T cell receptor beta chains were read from a single sample in a study of CD8+CD57+ T cells in acquired aplastic anemia. Each CDR3 protein gets one entry after TCRdb re-called the reads with MiXCR. The repertoire holds under 200,000 distinct CDR3 sequences, with over 60% as singletons. The sequencing sample was made of sorted CD4+, CD8+, or CD8+CD57+ T cells (not recorded which) from PBMCs. These receptors originate from a human donor with severe aplastic anemia or a healthy control (not recorded which). CDR3s include the opening cysteine and the closing phenylalanine or tryptophan. D genes are given only for firm matches. A clone size is listed for some rows: how often the clone was seen (once, few, many), or a class if it is expanded.

CDR3 protein: CASSLDRTSGNTIYF; CDR3 DNA: TGTGCCAGCAGCTTAGACCGGACAAGTGGAAACACCATATATTTT; CDR3 length: 15; J gene: TRBJ1-3; V gene: TRBV7-9; clone size: .; D gene: .
CDR3 protein: CASSIGQGYEQYF; CDR3 DNA: TGTGCCAGTAGTATCGGACAGGGGTACGAGCAGTACTTC; CDR3 length: 13; J gene: TRBJ2-7; V gene: TRBV19; clone size: .; D gene: TRBD1
CDR3 protein: CASGTGIVNTEAFF; CDR3 DNA: TGTGCCAGTGGGACAGGCATCGTGAACACTGAAGCTTTCTTT; CDR3 length: 14; J gene: TRBJ1-1; V gene: TRBV19; clone size: .; D gene: TRBD1
CDR3 protein: CAIGREEDGNTIYF; CDR3 DNA: TGTGCCATCGGGAGGGAGGAAGATGGAAACACCATATATTTT; CDR3 length: 14; J gene: TRBJ1-3; V gene: TRBV10-3; clone size: .; D gene: .
CDR3 protein: CSARGPDQPQHF; CDR3 DNA: TGCAGTGCTAGGGGGCCTGATCAGCCCCAGCATTTT; CDR3 length: 12; J gene: TRBJ1-5; V gene: TRBV20-1; clone size: .; D gene: .
CDR3 protein: CAISESAGSENQPQHF; CDR3 DNA: TGTGCCATCAGTGAGTCGGCAGGGAGCGAAAATCAGCCCCAGCATTTT; CDR3 length: 16; J gene: TRBJ1-5; V gene: TRBV10-3; clone size: .; D gene: .
CDR3 protein: CASSPGLGIGNTIYF; CDR3 DNA: TGTGCCAGCAGCCCAGGGCTCGGTATTGGAAACACCATATATTTT; CDR3 length: 15; J gene: TRBJ1-3; V gene: TRBV5-5; clone size: .; D gene: .
CDR3 protein: CASSPGQSNTGELFF; CDR3 DNA: TGTGCCAGCAGCCCTGGACAGAGTAACACCGGGGAGCTGTTTTTT; CDR3 length: 15; J gene: TRBJ2-2; V gene: TRBV7-2; clone size: .; D gene: .
CDR3 protein: CASLEWGGSGYTF; CDR3 DNA: TGTGCCAGTTTAGAGTGGGGAGGAAGTGGCTACACCTTC; CDR3 length: 13; J gene: TRBJ1-2; V gene: TRBV19; clone size: .; D gene: .
CDR3 protein: CASRTIPNEKLFF; CDR3 DNA: TGTGCCAGCAGGACCATACCTAATGAAAAACTGTTTTTT; CDR3 length: 13; J gene: TRBJ1-4; V gene: TRBV2; clone size: once; D gene: .
CDR3 protein: CASSRTGANSPLHF; CDR3 DNA: TGTGCCAGCAGCCGGACAGGGGCCAATTCACCCCTCCACTTT; CDR3 length: 14; J gene: TRBJ1-6; V gene: TRBV12-3/TRBV12-4; clone size: once; D gene: TRBD1
CDR3 protein: CAVSGSPGQGASDTQYF; CDR3 DNA: TGTGCCGTCAGTGGATCGCCGGGACAGGGGGCTTCAGATACGCAGTATTTT; CDR3 length: 17; J gene: TRBJ2-3; V gene: TRBV10-3; clone size: once; D gene: TRBD1
CDR3 protein: CASSFWTGSQETQYF; CDR3 DNA: TGTGCCAGCAGCTTCTGGACTGGATCTCAAGAGACCCAGTACTTC; CDR3 length: 15; J gene: TRBJ2-5; V gene: TRBV7-2; clone size: .; D gene: .
CDR3 protein: CATSRAQKETQYF; CDR3 DNA: TGTGCCACCAGCAGAGCACAGAAAGAGACCCAGTACTTC; CDR3 length: 13; J gene: TRBJ2-5; V gene: TRBV15; clone size: .; D gene: .
CDR3 protein: CASSPGLEIYEQYF; CDR3 DNA: TGTGCCAGCAGCCCTGGACTAGAGATTTACGAGCAGTACTTC; CDR3 length: 14; J gene: TRBJ2-7; V gene: TRBV7-2; clone size: .; D gene: TRBD2
CDR3 protein: CSAREEGDWGSPLHF; CDR3 DNA: TGCAGTGCTAGAGAGGAAGGGGACTGGGGATCACCCCTCCACTTT; CDR3 length: 15; J gene: TRBJ1-6; V gene: TRBV20-1; clone size: few; D gene: .
CDR3 protein: CATSDLSTTQYF; CDR3 DNA: TGTGCCACCAGTGATCTCTCCACGACCCAGTACTTC; CDR3 length: 12; J gene: TRBJ2-5; V gene: TRBV24-1; clone size: once; D gene: .
CDR3 protein: CASSLAMDGRAEQFF; CDR3 DNA: TGTGCCAGCAGCTTGGCGATGGACGGACGCGCCGAGCAGTTCTTC; CDR3 length: 15; J gene: TRBJ2-1; V gene: TRBV5-6; clone size: many; D gene: .
CDR3 protein: CASSLAGRVIGYTF; CDR3 DNA: TGTGCCAGCAGCTTAGCTGGCAGGGTCATTGGCTACACCTTC; CDR3 length: 14; J gene: TRBJ1-2; V gene: TRBV7-2; clone size: .; D gene: .
CDR3 protein: CASSWTFEGGYTF; CDR3 DNA: TGTGCCAGCAGCTGGACATTCGAGGGTGGCTACACCTTC; CDR3 length: 13; J gene: TRBJ1-2; V gene: TRBV5-8; clone size: many; D gene: .
CDR3 protein: CASSYDRGNEQFF; CDR3 DNA: TGTGCCAGCAGCTACGACAGGGGAAATGAGCAGTTCTTC; CDR3 length: 13; J gene: TRBJ2-1; V gene: TRBV13; clone size: many; D gene: TRBD1
CDR3 protein: CASSLSREEQYF; CDR3 DNA: TGCGCCAGCAGCTTGAGCAGGGAAGAGCAGTACTTC; CDR3 length: 12; J gene: TRBJ2-7; V gene: TRBV5-1; clone size: few; D gene: .
CDR3 protein: CASRVDSNYGYTF; CDR3 DNA: TGTGCCAGCAGAGTAGACAGCAACTATGGCTACACCTTC; CDR3 length: 13; J gene: TRBJ1-2; V gene: TRBV6-1; clone size: .; D gene: .
CDR3 protein: CASSFSGGNTEAFF; CDR3 DNA: TGTGCCAGCAGTTTCAGCGGGGGGAACACTGAAGCTTTCTTT; CDR3 length: 14; J gene: TRBJ1-1; V gene: TRBV12-3/TRBV12-4; clone size: .; D gene: .
CDR3 protein: CASSSRAEWVF; CDR3 DNA: TGTGCCAGCAGTTCCAGGGCCGAGTGGGTCTTC; CDR3 length: 11; J gene: TRBJ2-1; V gene: TRBV12-3/TRBV12-4; clone size: once; D gene: .
CDR3 protein: CASSSEAGAYNEQFF; CDR3 DNA: TGTGCCAGCAGCTCGGAAGCGGGGGCCTACAATGAGCAGTTCTTC; CDR3 length: 15; J gene: TRBJ2-1; V gene: TRBV7-9; clone size: many; D gene: TRBD2
CDR3 protein: CAISELSGRDNEQFF; CDR3 DNA: TGTGCCATCAGTGAGTTGAGCGGGAGGGATAATGAGCAGTTCTTC; CDR3 length: 15; J gene: TRBJ2-1; V gene: TRBV10-3; clone size: .; D gene: TRBD2